The 32 T cell receptor beta chains below come from one sample, sequenced in a study of shared clonotypes between healthy human individuals. TCRdb's copy holds only in-frame clones and misses some; the assay was immunoSEQ multiplex PCR. The table includes about 2.4 million clones, over 85% detected once. The sequenced material came from naive CD4+ T cells from PBMCs. Subset specified: CD45RA+ positively selected. The receptor source for this set is a man younger than 30 in good health. Some clones in this sample may be carry-over from other donors' samples.

V and J are TRBV9 and TRBJ2-7; tentative D call: TRBD2 (5 bases). This CDR3 contains 16 residues. Germline V CDR1 and CDR2: SGDLS, YYNGEE. Trimming cost V 2 bases and J 5 bases, with 20 bases left between them. The CDR3: CASSVDLRPPEDEQYF. Here the CDR3 DNA reads TGTGCCAGCAGCGTCGACCTAAGACCGCCGGAGGACGAGCAGTACTTC.

This chain connects TRBV7-2 to TRBJ2-7, with TRBD2 matching over 10 bases. V shed 5 bases and J 0 bases; nucleotides not matched to a gene: 13. The CDR3 runs 18 residues. Germline CDR1 is SGHTA and CDR2 is FQGNSA. CDR3 in DNA: TGTGCCAGCAGCCCTCCGGGACTAGCGATTCGAAGCTCCTACGAGCAGTACTTC. Its translation: CASSPPGLAIRSSYEQYF. Drawing the rest from reference TRBV7-2 and TRBJ2-7, the complete variable domain is GAGVSQSPSNKVTEKGKDVELRCDPISGHTALYWYRQSLGQGLEFLIYFQGNSAPDKSGLPSDRFSAERTGGSVSTLTIQRTQQEDSAVYLCASSPPGLAIRSSYEQYFGPGTRLTVT.

V usage is TRBV6-5 and J usage is TRBJ1-5, with 7 bases matching TRBD1. V lost 10 bases, J lost 0 bases, and 6 bases stayed unmatched. This CDR3 has 14 amino acids. Germline CDR1 and CDR2: MNHEY and SVGAGI. For the CDR3, the DNA is TGTGCCACCTCGACAGGGCTTAGCAATCAGCCCCAGCATTTT. Its protein is CATSTGLSNQPQHF.

The chain is built from TRBV7-3 and TRBJ1-1; 7 bases fit TRBD1. The CDR3 loop spans 15 amino acids. Germline V gives CDR1 SGHTA, CDR2 FQGTGA. The V and J ends lost 5 bases and 4 bases, in that order; junction bases with no gene match: 10. This chain's CDR3 is CASSERGGVGTEAFF. In DNA form, the CDR3 reads TGTGCCAGCAGCGAACGAGGGGGCGTTGGCACTGAAGCTTTCTTT. Complete variable domain (other parts from reference TRBV7-3 and TRBJ1-1): GAGVSQTPSNKVTEKGKYVELRCDPISGHTALYWYRQSLGQGPEFLIYFQGTGAADDSGLPNDRFFAVRPEGSVSTLKIQRTERGDSAVYLCASSERGGVGTEAFFGQGTRLTVV.

The V gene is TRBV4-1, the J gene TRBJ2-3; TRBD1 agrees at 11 bases. The CDR3 sequence is 17 residues long. Germline trimming cut 0 bases from V and 2 bases from J; bases unmatched to any gene: 4. The germline CDR1 and CDR2 sequences are MGHRA and YSYEKL. CDR3 region: CASSQDPGQGATDTQYF. The DNA for the CDR3 is TGCGCCAGCAGCCAAGATCCCGGACAGGGGGCCACAGATACGCAGTATTTT.

The chain couples TRBV15 to TRBJ2-1, with D maybe TRBD2 (6 bases). The CDR3 contains 16 residues. Germline assignment: CDR1 LNHNV and CDR2 YYDKDF (reference sequence). Trimming stripped 4 bases from V and 7 bases from J, with 20 bases between. The CDR3 reads CATSTKAGLVINEQFF. The CDR3 coding sequence is TGTGCCACCAGCACCAAAGCGGGCTTAGTGATTAATGAGCAGTTCTTC.

In regard to this clone: Other DNA sequences of this sample code for an identical CDR3. The chain joins TRBV27 to TRBJ2-3; D remains ambiguous. The V gene lost 2 bases and the J gene lost 3 bases, with 6 bases spanning the gap. Looked up from germline, CDR1 is MNHEY and CDR2 is SMNVEV (reference sequence). The CDR3 extends over 13 amino acids. The CDR3 coding sequence is TGTGCCAGCAGTTTAATTGGTACAGATACGCAGTATTTT. Translation: CASSLIGTDTQYF.

The rearrangement uses TRBV28 and TRBJ2-3; D is uncertain. Trimming cost V 6 bases and J 6 bases, with 10 bases left between them. Germline V gene lookup returns CDR1 MDHEN and CDR2 SYDVKM. This CDR3 has 12 amino acids. The CDR3 spells CASSPLWDTQYF. In DNA form, the CDR3 reads TGTGCCAGCAGCCCACTTTGGGATACGCAGTATTTT.

This clone was seen a handful of times. V usage is TRBV2 and J usage is TRBJ1-2; unclear D gene. Germline V gene sequence: CDR1 SNHLY, CDR2 FYNNEI. The CDR3 runs to 13 residues. V was shortened by 1 base and J by 11 bases, with 14 bases between the two germline ends. CDR3: CASSEDRPTLYTF. The CDR3 DNA sequence: TGTGCCAGCAGTGAAGACAGACCTACTCTTTACACCTTC.

The chain has TRBV9 and TRBJ2-1, with 12 nucleotides matching TRBD2. The CDR3 contains 17 residues. The germline CDR1 and CDR2 sequences are SGDLS and YYNGEE. The ends lost 4 bases at V and 8 bases at J; junction bases unmatched: 13. CDR3 loop: CASSLPRLAGAFDEQFF. The CDR3 DNA reads as TGTGCCAGCAGCCTCCCTCGACTAGCGGGAGCTTTCGATGAGCAGTTCTTC.

In its sample, this clone was seen once. The same CDR3 also results from other DNA sequences found in this sample. The chain carries TRBV5-1 and TRBJ2-1, with 10 bases lining up with TRBD2. CDR1 is SGHRS and CDR2 is YFSETQ in the germline V gene. This CDR3 contains 15 residues. V lost 2 bases and J lost 4; bases outside the gene matches: 3. The CDR3 bases are TGCGCCAGCAGCTTACGAGCGGGAGGGTACAATGAGCAGTTCTTC. Translated: CASSLRAGGYNEQFF.

This rearrangement joins TRBV28 to TRBJ1-2, with 9 positions matching TRBD1. J was trimmed by 6 bases and V by 4 bases; bases with no gene match: 9. The germline V gene encodes CDR1 MDHEN and CDR2 SYDVKM. CDR3 length equals 15 residues. The CDR3 sequence: CASSSPGQGYDGYTF. CDR3 nucleotide sequence: TGTGCCAGCAGTTCCCCGGGACAGGGCTATGATGGCTACACCTTC.

This rearrangement joins TRBV19 to TRBJ1-2, with D uncertain. This CDR3 is built from 14 residues. The V gene lost 5 bases and the J gene lost 4 bases, with 14 bases spanning the gap. Germline loops: CDR1 LNHDA, CDR2 SQIVND (reference sequence). The CDR3 DNA follows: TGTGCCAGTAGTCCAAGGACGGCCCGCTATGGCTACACCTTC. Its translation is CASSPRTARYGYTF. The variable domain in full, completed from reference TRBV19 and TRBJ1-2, reads DGGITQSPKYLFRKEGQNVTLSCEQNLNHDAMYWYRQDPGQGLRLIYYSQIVNDFQKGDIAEGYSVSREKKESFPLTVTSAQKNPTAFYLCASSPRTARYGYTFGSGTRLTVV.

The DNA for the CDR3 is TGTGCCAGCAGTTTATCCGCATCTAACTATGGCTACACCTTC. This gives the protein CASSLSASNYGYTF. J is TRBJ1-2 and V is TRBV28; no firm D call. The CDR3 consists of 14 residues. Looked up from germline, CDR1 is MDHEN and CDR2 is SYDVKM. V lost 1 base and J 0 bases, leaving 6 bases between the germline ends.

With regard to this clone: Other nucleotide sequences in the sample specify the same CDR3. The V call is TRBV30, the J call TRBJ2-6; D gene unclear. The CDR3 loop spans 12 amino acids. Trimming shortened V by 0 bases and J by 4 bases, and 1 base separated the two germline ends. Germline-derived CDR1 and CDR2 are GTSNPN and SVGIG (reference sequence). The CDR3 loop reads CAWSVGANVLTF. DNA for the CDR3: TGTGCCTGGAGTGTAGGGGCCAACGTCCTGACTTTC.

The chain uses TRBV7-9 and TRBJ2-3; 12 bases line up with TRBD2. The CDR3 length is 17 residues. Looked up from germline, CDR1 is SEHNR and CDR2 is FQNEAQ (reference sequence). J lost 3 bases, V lost 4 bases, and 8 bases had no gene match. The CDR3 protein is CASSSTSGSLFTDTQYF. The DNA of the CDR3 is TGTGCCAGCAGCTCGACTAGCGGGAGCCTGTTTACAGATACGCAGTATTTT.

The chain is built from TRBV28 and TRBJ2-7; 9 nucleotides agree with TRBD1. In germline, CDR1 is MDHEN, CDR2 SYDVKM. The CDR3 is made up of 16 amino acids. Trimming removed 5 bases from V and 3 bases from J; junction bases left unmatched: 11. The CDR3 region is CASSPRPGQGRYEQYF. CDR3 nucleotide sequence: TGTGCCAGCAGTCCAAGGCCGGGACAGGGACGCTACGAGCAGTACTTC.

The chain combines TRBV5-8 with TRBJ1-4, with D unclear. The CDR3 spans 15 residues. With 0 bases removed from V and 7 bases from J, the gap between germline ends came to 13 bases. CDR1 SGHTS and CDR2 YDEGEE come from the germline V gene. CDR3 nucleotides: TGTGCCAGCAGCTTGGTCTTATCGGGTCGTGAAAAACTGTTTTTT. Residues: CASSLVLSGREKLFF.

CDR3 in amino acids: CASSSKSGGTGPYNEQFF. CDR3 coding DNA: TGTGCCAGCAGCTCCAAATCGGGCGGGACAGGGCCCTACAATGAGCAGTTCTTC. The V call is TRBV11-3, the J call TRBJ2-1; 9 bases align to TRBD1. This CDR3 comprises 18 residues. V dropped 4 bases and J dropped 2; count of bases not matched to a gene: 12. The germline V gene has CDR1 SGHNT and CDR2 YENEEA.

Concerning this clone itself: Compared with germline, one end of the junction differs, possibly owing to a read error. J is TRBJ2-5 and V is TRBV6-5; 9 nucleotides match TRBD2. The germline CDR1 and CDR2 sequences are MNHEY and SVGAGI. CDR3 length equals 16 residues. The CDR3 nucleotides read TGTGCCAGCAGTTACGTACCGGGACTAGCCCAAGGGACCCAGTACTTC. It encodes CASSYVPGLAQGTQYF.

With respect to this clone: Other DNA sequences in the sample encode the same CDR3. This rearrangement joins TRBV30 to TRBJ2-3, with 14 bases fitting TRBD2. Looked up from germline, CDR1 is GTSNPN and CDR2 is SVGIG (reference sequence). The CDR3 length is 14 residues. Trimming at V came to 5 bases and at J to 3 bases, leaving 1 base not matched to a gene. In DNA, the CDR3 is TGTGCCTGGGGGACTAGCGGGAGTACAGATACGCAGTATTTT. Its protein is CAWGTSGSTDTQYF. Based on the CDR3 plus reference TRBV30 and TRBJ2-3, the full variable domain is SQTIHQWPATLVQPVGSPLSLECTVEGTSNPNLYWYRQAAGRGLQLLFYSVGIGQISSEVPQNLSASRPQDRQFILSSKKLLLSDSGFYLCAWGTSGSTDTQYFGPGTRLTVL.

A note on this clone: The sample has other DNA sequences that encode this CDR3 too. This chain uses TRBV7-3 with TRBJ2-1; 9 nucleotides line up with TRBD2. The CDR3 spans 15 residues. V gave up 2 bases and J gave up 2 bases; unmatched junction bases: 1. Per the germline V gene, CDR1 is SGHTA and CDR2 is FQGTGA. CDR3 coding DNA: TGTGCCAGCAGCTTAGGACTAGCGACCTACAATGAGCAGTTCTTC. Its translation: CASSLGLATYNEQFF.

J is TRBJ1-2 and V is TRBV4-2; unclear D gene. Looked up from germline, CDR1 is LGHNA and CDR2 is YNFKEQ. There are 14 residues in the CDR3. V gave up 1 base and J gave up 4 bases, with 10 bases separating them. This CDR3 reads CASSQGFGVYGYTF. The CDR3 DNA is TGTGCCAGCAGCCAAGGGTTCGGAGTCTATGGCTACACCTTC.

The V call is TRBV11-3, the J call TRBJ2-2; D unclear. The CDR3 has 15 amino acids. The V gene lost 3 bases and the J gene lost 5 bases, with 13 bases spanning the gap. Per the germline V gene, CDR1 is SGHNT and CDR2 is YENEEA. Here the CDR3 DNA reads TGTGCCAGCAGCTTTGACCCACCCCCGACCGGGGAGCTGTTTTTT. Translated: CASSFDPPPTGELFF.

The CDR3 DNA reads TGTGCCAGCAGCTTCGAGAGGAATCAGCCCCAGCATTTT. Its protein product is CASSFERNQPQHF. This chain joins TRBV5-8 and TRBJ1-5, with D unresolved. The V gene's germline CDR1 is SGHTS and CDR2 YDEGEE. With 2 bases removed from V and 4 bases from J, the gap between germline ends came to 7 bases. The CDR3 has 13 amino acids.

CDR3 sequence: CASGSGLMNTEAFF. CDR3 coding DNA: TGTGCTAGTGGATCCGGACTAATGAACACTGAAGCTTTCTTT. J is TRBJ1-1 and V is TRBV12-5; no clear D gene. CDR3 length: 14 residues. Germline CDR1 reads LGHNT; CDR2 reads FRNRAP. Trimming cost V 6 bases and J 0 bases, with 11 bases left between them. The entire variable domain, with the rest obtained from reference TRBV12-5 and TRBJ1-1, is as follows: DARVTQTPRHKVTEMGQEVTMRCQPILGHNTVFWYRQTMMQGLELLAYFRNRAPLDDSGMPKDRFSAEMPDATLATLKIQPSEPRDSAVYFCASGSGLMNTEAFFGQGTRLTVV.

The J gene is TRBJ2-5, the V gene TRBV5-1, with 9 bases identical to TRBD2. This CDR3 spans 16 amino acids. Germline V gene sequence: CDR1 SGHRS, CDR2 YFSETQ. After removal of 4 bases from V and 5 bases from J, the junction contained 12 bases not matched to a gene. The CDR3 DNA is TGCGCCAGCAGCCCCCTCTCCGGCGGGAGGGGTGAGACCCAGTACTTC. Protein product: CASSPLSGGRGETQYF.

Concerning this clone: Other nucleotide sequences in the sample specify the same CDR3. The rearrangement uses TRBV2 and TRBJ2-5; no firm D call. V lost 6 bases and J 2 bases, leaving 7 bases between the germline ends. The CDR3 is made up of 12 amino acids. Germline V CDR1 and CDR2: SNHLY, FYNNEI. Written as DNA, the CDR3 is TGTGCCAGCAGCCCCAGGCAAGAGACCCAGTACTTC. It translates to CASSPRQETQYF.

The chain recombines TRBV27 with TRBJ1-2; D is possibly TRBD1 (5 bases). Germline V gene sequence: CDR1 MNHEY, CDR2 SMNVEV (reference sequence). Trimming took 2 bases from V and 8 from J, leaving 12 bases between them. This CDR3 contains 13 residues. CDR3 nucleotides: TGTGCCAGCAGTTTAGGGGGTCTCGTGGGCTACACCTTC. It codes for CASSLGGLVGYTF.

The chain links TRBV5-6 to TRBJ2-1; D is unclear. The CDR3 spans 17 residues. The germline V gene encodes CDR1 SGHDT and CDR2 YYEEEE. V was cut by 0 bases and J by 0 bases, with 13 bases left in between. This CDR3 is CASSLAFPDRSYNEQFF. In DNA, the CDR3 is TGTGCCAGCAGCTTGGCCTTTCCGGACCGCTCCTACAATGAGCAGTTCTTC.

V gene TRBV29-1 combines with J gene TRBJ2-1; 14 bases are shared with TRBD2. CDR3 size: 14 residues. Germline lookup yields CDR1 SQVTM and CDR2 ANQGSEA. J gave up 8 bases and V 7 bases, and 7 bases lay outside the gene matches. CDR3 protein: CSASGTSGRHEQFF. The CDR3 coding sequence is TGCAGCGCCAGCGGGACTAGCGGGAGACATGAGCAGTTCTTC.

The chain uses TRBV5-1 and TRBJ2-7; the match to TRBD1 covers 7 bases. V gave up 2 bases and J gave up 6 bases; unmatched junction bases: 8. The germline CDR1 and CDR2 sequences are SGHRS and YFSETQ. This CDR3 is 14 amino acids long. CDR3 in DNA: TGCGCCAGCAGCTTCGGCAGGGGGTCGCGCGAGCAGTACTTC. It specifies CASSFGRGSREQYF. Complete variable domain (other parts from reference TRBV5-1 and TRBJ2-7): KAGVTQTPRYLIKTRGQQVTLSCSPISGHRSVSWYQQTPGQGLQFLFEYFSETQRNKGNFPGRFSGRQFSNSRSEMNVSTLELGDSALYLCASSFGRGSREQYFGPGTRLTVT.